This T cell receptor (beta chain) was sequenced in a study of cytomegalovirus exposure and HLA in healthy donors. The germline V gene has CDR1 SNHLY and CDR2 FYNNEI. The CDR3 length is 14 residues. The study ran its PCR with 60 Vbeta and 13 Jbeta primers. Sequencing used immunoSEQ multiplex PCR; TCRdb keeps in-frame clones, though not all of them. Among 110,000 or so clones listed, under 80% were seen once. Study-level results: The study labeled 150 to 200 TCR beta chains cytomegalovirus-associated.

Comment on this clone: The antigen is undetermined. The junction does not match germline at one end; this may be a read error.

The chain combines TRBV2 with TRBJ2-6; a possible D gene is TRBD1 (5 bases). This sequence was found in a woman aged 45-65 years in good health and CMV-seropositive. Sequencing was performed on PBMCs. CDR3 sequence (DNA): TGTGCCAGCAGTCGACCCTCTGGGGCCAACGGCCTGACTTTC. This encodes CASSRPSGANGLTF.